This T cell receptor beta chain appears in the sequencing data of a study of OX40 agonist ivuxolimab in advanced cancers. As for the study more broadly: Ivuxolimab, which targeted the costimulatory receptor OX40 (CD134), was an agonistic, fully human IgG2 monoclonal antibody. Intravenous ivuxolimab was administered to patients every 2 weeks at six dose levels: 0.01, 0.1, 0.3, 1.5, 3 and 10 mg/kg. Of the approximately 50 dose-escalation patients, hepatocellular carcinoma was present in about 20, melanoma in around 15, renal cell carcinoma in 9 and head and neck cancer in 9. The dose-escalation cohort was about 87% male with a mean age of 60 years, ranging from roughly 20 to 80. Prior anti-PD-1, anti-PD-L1 or anti-CTLA-4 therapy was permitted, and 40% of dose-escalation patients had received checkpoint inhibitors. Three dose-escalation patients achieved partial responses, one with hepatocellular carcinoma and two with cutaneous melanoma. Peripheral TCRbeta sequencing was intended to test whether TCR sequence diversity was altered and clonal T-cell expansion was caused by ivuxolimab. The monotherapy dose-escalation portion (N ≈ 56 patients) of the phase I ivuxolimab trial is reported in the paper.

The trial excluded patients who had a history of autoimmune disease or who were on systemic immunosuppression. Peripheral blood for TCR sequencing was collected from all dose cohorts at baseline, on cycle 4 day 1, and on cycle 7 day 1. Samples came from an open-label, multicenter, first-in-human phase I dose-escalation trial of ivuxolimab. Adults with locally advanced or metastatic head and neck squamous cell, hepatocellular, melanoma or renal cell carcinoma were enrolled in the trial. Before TCR sequencing, CD4+ T cells and CD8+ T cells from peripheral blood were sorted into separate populations. Study-wide conclusions, independent of this receptor: In the 0.1-3.0 mg/kg groups, partial responders were among the patients with the lowest normalized peripheral clonal expansion, particularly in CD8+ T cells. Low levels of normalized T-cell clonal expansion were also seen in some patients who did not respond. Antigen specificity was not determined for the clonally expanded peripheral T cells. On average, CD8+ T cells showed more expanded clones than CD4+ T cells after ivuxolimab. At doses of 0.1 to 3.0 mg/kg, clonal expansion of both CD4+ and CD8+ T cells in blood was seen between baseline and week 6.

Trimming takes 4 bases off V and 8 bases off J; junction bases not matched to a gene: 16. The CDR3, cysteine through phenylalanine, is 17 amino acids long. Only the CDR3 portion is preserved as DNA: 51 bases, with reading frame beginning at the first base. CDR1 and CDR2, per the germline V gene, are MDHEN and SYDVKM. For this clone: Its recognized antigen is unknown. Base-call qualities are not available, and no considerably larger clone is one nucleotide away.

Genomic DNA was extracted from sorted cells for sequencing of the TCRbeta CDR3 region. The immunoSEQ Assay was used to sequence the TCRbeta CDR3 regions. As stored in TCRdb, this immuneACCESS dataset retains in-frame rearrangements with V and J assigned. A fraction of the clones does not appear; measured against another copy, unresolved V genes explain less than half of the discrepancy, and the remainder lacks a known reason. Here the sample has 55,000 to 70,000 clones; about 82% occur a single time. The top ten hold about 2.6% of the sample. The source material was CD4+ or CD8+ T cells sorted from blood, sampled in a trial of the OX40 agonist ivuxolimab. The TCR sequence derives from an adult with an advanced solid tumor such as melanoma, head and neck, liver or kidney cancer. The chain employs TRBV28 and TRBJ2-1, with 8 bases in between that match TRBD1. The CDR3: CASSYLGQGGTHYEQFF. Here is the DNA: TGTGCCAGCAGTTACCTCGGACAGGGAGGCACACACTATGAGCAGTTCTTC.